This T cell receptor beta chain came from a study of post-analysis software for immune sequencing data. This clonotype was counted only a few times. Unique molecular identifiers were built into the TCR beta cDNA libraries. TCRdb processed the PCR reads anew with MiXCR; each CDR3 protein has one entry. The data hold around 150,000 distinct CDR3 sequences, with 36% observed a single time. This CDR3 region has 16 residues. Germline V gene lookup returns CDR1 SGHDN and CDR2 FVKESK. The V gene lost 1 base and the J gene lost 4 bases, with 16 bases spanning the gap. The specimen was blood, collected after autologous hematopoietic stem cell transplantation. This chain connects TRBV14 to TRBJ2-5; tentative D call: TRBD2 (5 bases). The origin of this receptor is a girl between 5 and 17 years old with multiple sclerosis. Written as DNA, the CDR3 is TGTGCCAGCAGCCAAGTTGGTACTAGAACCCGAGAGACCCAGTACTTC. It encodes CASSQVGTRTRETQYF.